These 31 T cell receptor beta chains share one sample of origin, sequenced in a study of PD-1 blockade in classical Hodgkin lymphoma. Using immunoSEQ multiplex PCR, the repertoire was profiled, and TCRdb retains in-frame clones only, with some absent. This sample has approximately 17,000 clones, with roughly 67% found just once. The patients all showed relapse after autologous stem cell transplantation, while their brentuximab vedotin exposure varied. The sequencing used peripheral blood mononuclear cells (PBMCs), collected before the second cycle of nivolumab. The receptors shown here come from a human donor with classical Hodgkin lymphoma.

The genes are TRBV18 and TRBJ1-2; D remains unclear. Germline lookup yields CDR1 KGHSH and CDR2 LQKENI. The germline V and J ends were trimmed by 3 bases and 2 bases, with 7 bases remaining between them. The CDR3 totals 13 residues. Here the CDR3 reads CASSPPANYGYTF. CDR3 nucleotide sequence: TGTGCCAGCTCACCTCCCGCCAACTATGGCTACACCTTC.

This chain uses TRBV5-1 with TRBJ2-3; 7 positions match TRBD1. V shed 6 bases and J 1 base; nucleotides not matched to a gene: 8. CDR1 and CDR2 (germline): SGHRS, YFSETQ. The CDR3 sequence is 15 residues long. The DNA of the CDR3 is TGCGCCAGCACCCAGGGGGACCCACGCACAGATACGCAGTATTTT. Amino acids: CASTQGDPRTDTQYF.

This clone was found once. V is TRBV29-1 and J is TRBJ1-1; possible D gene TRBD1, 5 bases. In germline, CDR1 is SQVTM, CDR2 ANQGSEA. The CDR3 loop spans 12 amino acids. Trimming cost V 5 bases and J 5 bases, with 12 bases left between them. CDR3: CSVTDKQTEAFF. CDR3 coding DNA: TGCAGCGTTACGGACAAACAAACTGAAGCTTTCTTT.

This clone occurred a few times. This chain uses TRBV28 with TRBJ2-7; D remains unclear. CDR3 length equals 14 residues. V gave up 6 bases and J gave up 1 base, with 13 bases separating them. Germline CDR1 reads MDHEN; CDR2 reads SYDVKM. The CDR3 DNA reads TGTGCCAGCAGCCCGGTCAGCGAGTCCTACGAGCAGTACTTC. This sequence encodes CASSPVSESYEQYF.

The J gene is TRBJ1-1, the V gene TRBV19; the match to TRBD1 covers 8 bases. Germline CDR1 reads LNHDA; CDR2 reads SQIVND (reference sequence). After removal of 7 bases from V and 7 bases from J, the junction contained 8 bases not matched to a gene. The CDR3 runs to 13 residues. The CDR3 DNA reads as TGTGCCAGTACCCCGACAGGGGACGGTGAAGCTTTCTTT. Translation: CASTPTGDGEAFF.

This clone was detected a few times. The J gene is TRBJ2-3, the V gene TRBV7-9; a possible D gene is TRBD2 (6 bases). The CDR3 sequence is 15 residues long. Trimming removed 0 bases from V and 0 bases from J, with 7 bases in between. Looked up from germline, CDR1 is SEHNR and CDR2 is FQNEAQ (reference sequence). CDR3 nucleotides: TGTGCCAGCAGCTTAGCTAGCGGTAGCACAGATACGCAGTATTTT. Translating gives CASSLASGSTDTQYF.

The rearrangement links TRBV2 to TRBJ2-1; 10 nucleotides agree with TRBD1. Germline V CDR1 and CDR2: SNHLY, FYNNEI. The trim removed 7 bases at V and 9 bases at J, leaving 9 bases unmatched. The CDR3 length is 14 residues. As DNA, the CDR3 is TGTGCCAGCATTACGGGACAGGGGCCCCCTGAGCAGTTCTTC. Its protein is CASITGQGPPEQFF.

This clone has only a few counts. Other DNA sequences within the sample encode an identical CDR3. The V and J genes are TRBV7-6 and TRBJ1-6, with 12 nucleotides matching TRBD1. Germline CDR1 is SGHVS and CDR2 is FNYEAQ. The CDR3 spans 14 residues. V lost 6 bases to trimming and J lost 9 bases; unmatched junction nucleotides: 3. The CDR3: CASSSGQGASPLHF. The CDR3 nucleotides are TGTGCCAGCAGTTCGGGACAGGGGGCTTCACCCCTCCACTTT.

J is TRBJ1-1 and V is TRBV5-5; unclear D gene. Trimming took 1 base from V and 3 from J, leaving 10 bases between them. CDR3 length: 14 amino acids. Germline CDR1 reads SGHKS; CDR2 reads YYEKEE (reference sequence). In nucleotides, the CDR3 is TGTGCCAGCAGCTTGTCTTGGGCAGACACTGAAGCTTTCTTT. As protein: CASSLSWADTEAFF.

Written as DNA, the CDR3 is TGTGCCAGCAGCGTAGGTAGCGGGAGCTACGAGCAGTACTTC. Its protein product is CASSVGSGSYEQYF. This chain links TRBV9 with TRBJ2-7; 9 bases line up with TRBD2. The CDR3 sequence is 14 residues long. The V gene's germline CDR1 is SGDLS and CDR2 YYNGEE. V lost 0 bases to trimming and J lost 3 bases; unmatched junction nucleotides: 1.

The chain uses TRBV19 and TRBJ2-7; 9 bases are a match to TRBD2. The CDR3 has 15 amino acids. After removal of 5 bases from V and 4 bases from J, the junction contained 9 bases not matched to a gene. In germline, CDR1 is LNHDA, CDR2 SQIVND (reference sequence). The chain's CDR3 is CASSALDSGGYEQYF. The CDR3 region has the DNA TGTGCCAGTAGTGCCTTGGATAGCGGGGGTTACGAGCAGTACTTC.

The V gene is TRBV19, the J gene TRBJ2-7; tentatively, D is TRBD2 (6 bases). Trimming pared 5 bases from V and 3 bases from J, leaving 14 bases between. From germline, CDR1 is LNHDA and CDR2 SQIVND (reference sequence). This CDR3 has 14 amino acids. CDR3 bases: TGTGCCAGTAGTGTGGGGGGTTGGGACTACGAGCAGTACTTC. Its protein is CASSVGGWDYEQYF.

V is TRBV7-8 and J is TRBJ2-3; D unclear. This CDR3 has 13 residues. V lost 7 bases and J lost 5, with 13 bases in between. Germline CDR1 reads SGHVS; CDR2 reads FQNEAQ. The CDR3 reads CASNPSLGDTQYF. DNA for the CDR3: TGTGCCAGCAACCCGAGTCTCGGAGATACGCAGTATTTT.

This clone was seen just once. This rearrangement joins TRBV14 to TRBJ2-5, with 8 bases aligning to TRBD2. Germline CDR1 reads SGHDN; CDR2 reads FVKESK. The J segment lost 5 bases and the V segment lost 4 bases, leaving 6 bases of the junction unmatched. This CDR3 spans 14 amino acids. As DNA, the CDR3 is TGTGCCAGCAGCCCCAGAGGCGGGAGGGAGACCCAGTACTTC. It is translated as CASSPRGGRETQYF.

The chain uses TRBV4-2 and TRBJ2-1; 13 bases fit TRBD2. Germline V gives CDR1 LGHNA, CDR2 YNFKEQ. This CDR3 has 16 residues. V was pared by 0 bases and J by 8 bases, with 4 bases of the junction left unmatched. CDR3 nucleotide sequence: TGTGCCAGCAGCCAAGAGTGGACTAGCGGGAGTGATGAGCAGTTCTTC. Translated: CASSQEWTSGSDEQFF.

The chain carries TRBV28 and TRBJ2-7; D not certain. The germline V gene encodes CDR1 MDHEN and CDR2 SYDVKM. The V gene lost 1 base and the J gene lost 2 bases, with 12 bases spanning the gap. The CDR3 is 15 amino acids. For the CDR3, the DNA is TGTGCCAGCAGTTTATTATTCGGGTCCACCTACGAGCAGTACTTC. Protein product: CASSLLFGSTYEQYF.

The chain has TRBV14 and TRBJ2-1, with D unresolved. V lost 3 bases, J lost 9 bases, and 6 bases lay in between. From germline, CDR1 is SGHDN and CDR2 FVKESK. CDR3 length: 11 residues. CDR3 loop: CASSHNTEQFF. As DNA, the CDR3 is TGTGCCAGCAGCCACAATACTGAGCAGTTCTTC.

A single count supports this clone. This rearrangement joins TRBV5-4 to TRBJ1-1; the D is unclear. The germline V and J ends were trimmed by 4 bases and 5 bases, with 18 bases remaining between them. The CDR3 loop spans 15 amino acids. CDR1 SGHNT and CDR2 YYREEE come from the germline V gene (reference sequence). CDR3 DNA sequence: TGTGCCAGCAGCCCCCGGGCGCCTTATGGGACTGAAGCTTTCTTT. Translating gives CASSPRAPYGTEAFF. The full variable domain, rest sourced from reference TRBV5-4 and TRBJ1-1, is ETGVTQSPTHLIKTRGQQVTLRCSSQSGHNTVSWYQQALGQGPQFIFQYYREEENGRGNFPPRFSGLQFPNYSSELNVNALELDDSALYLCASSPRAPYGTEAFFGQGTRLTVV.

The chain uses TRBV7-8 and TRBJ1-6; TRBD1 might be the D (6 bases). The germline V gene has CDR1 SGHVS and CDR2 FQNEAQ. This CDR3 spans 16 amino acids. The V and J ends lost 2 bases and 8 bases respectively, with 16 bases between them. The CDR3 region is CASSLNRATWDSPLHF. The CDR3 DNA follows: TGTGCCAGCAGCTTAAACAGGGCTACCTGGGATTCACCCCTCCACTTT. Supplemented by reference TRBV7-8 and TRBJ1-6, the full variable domain reads GAGVSQSPRYKVAKRGQDVALRCDPISGHVSLFWYQQALGQGPEFLTYFQNEAQLDKSGLPSDRFFAERPEGSVSTLKIQRTQQEDSAVYLCASSLNRATWDSPLHFGNGTRLTVT.

This chain links TRBV25-1 with TRBJ2-7, with TRBD1 identical over 8 bases. The ends lost 1 base at V and 3 bases at J; junction bases unmatched: 2. Germline values: CDR1 MGHDK, CDR2 SYGVNS. The CDR3 covers 14 residues. The CDR3 region is CASSEWTGRYEQYF. In DNA form, the CDR3 reads TGTGCCAGCAGTGAATGGACAGGGCGCTACGAGCAGTACTTC.

The chain combines TRBV6-5 with TRBJ2-7; D not certain. The CDR3 is made up of 11 amino acids. CDR1 and CDR2 (germline): MNHEY, SVGAGI. V lost 7 bases and J lost 2, with 6 bases in between. The CDR3 region has the DNA TGTGCCAGCACCCGAACCTACGAGCAGTACTTC. Translating it yields CASTRTYEQYF.

The chain combines TRBV25-1 with TRBJ2-3; no definite D call. CDR1 MGHDK and CDR2 SYGVNS come from the germline V gene. V was trimmed by 4 bases and J by 3 bases, leaving 8 bases between them. This CDR3 has 13 amino acids. The CDR3 reads CASSARTTDTQYF. CDR3 coding DNA: TGTGCCAGCAGTGCCAGGACGACAGATACGCAGTATTTT.

The V and J genes are TRBV6-1 and TRBJ2-5; unclear D gene. Germline CDR1 reads MNHNS; CDR2 reads SASEGT. V lost 3 bases, J lost 4 bases, and 9 bases lay in between. The CDR3 contains 13 residues. The DNA for the CDR3 is TGTGCCAGCAGTGAGAGGAGTGGAGAGACCCAGTACTTC. Encoded protein: CASSERSGETQYF.

The CDR3 coding sequence is TGTGCCAGCAGCTTGGTTGAGAACACCGGGGAGCTGTTTTTT. It translates to CASSLVENTGELFF. V is TRBV5-4 and J is TRBJ2-2, with D unresolved. The CDR3 length is 14 residues. Germline loops: CDR1 SGHNT, CDR2 YYREEE (reference sequence). V lost 0 bases, J lost 1 base, and 4 bases lay in between.

This clone showed up just once. This CDR3 is also generated by other DNA sequences in the sample. The chain has TRBV11-2 and TRBJ2-4, with unresolved D. The CDR3 is made up of 14 amino acids. Germline V gene data show CDR1 as SGHAT and CDR2 as FQNNGV. Trimming pared 1 base from V and 0 bases from J, leaving 4 bases between. The DNA of the CDR3 is TGTGCCAGCAGCTTAGGAGTAGCCAAAAACATTCAGTACTTC. Amino acid sequence: CASSLGVAKNIQYF.

This clone was observed a handful of times. The chain recombines TRBV7-9 with TRBJ2-2; D gene ambiguous. Germline CDR1 SEHNR, CDR2 FQNEAQ (reference sequence). This CDR3 is 15 amino acids long. The V end was cut by 6 bases, the J end by 1 base, with 12 bases between. The CDR3 region is CASSRPSGNTGELFF. For the CDR3, the DNA is TGTGCCAGCAGTCGCCCCTCAGGGAACACCGGGGAGCTGTTTTTT.

The V gene is TRBV5-1, the J gene TRBJ1-3, with D possibly TRBD1 on 6 matching bases. The CDR3 is 16 residues long. The ends were cut back, 0 bases at V and 0 bases at J, with 10 bases in the middle. The V gene's germline CDR1 is SGHRS and CDR2 YFSETQ. For the CDR3, the DNA is TGCGCCAGCAGCTTGGGAGGGGGGTTCTCTGGAAACACCATATATTTT. Protein sequence: CASSLGGGFSGNTIYF.

The chain couples TRBV21-1 to TRBJ2-1; the table's D call of TRBD2 was not tested on the DNA. TRBV21-1 is given as a pseudogene. The CDR3 spans 17 residues. The CDR3 is CASSKAPSGSLYNEQFF. The CDR3, as DNA: TGTGCCAGCAGCAAAGCGCCAAGCGGGAGTCTCTACAATGAGCAGTTCTTC.

The chain uses TRBV5-1 and TRBJ2-3; 8 bases are shared with TRBD2. The germline gives CDR1 SGHRS, CDR2 YFSETQ. CDR3 size: 14 residues. The V segment lost 7 bases and the J segment 4 bases; nucleotides outside the gene matches: 8. Written as DNA, the CDR3 is TGCGCCAGCTCCCTTAGCGGGAAGGCAGATACGCAGTATTTT. Residues: CASSLSGKADTQYF.

By frequency in the sample, this clone is large (0.1 to 1%). V usage is TRBV19 and J usage is TRBJ2-7; either TRBD1 or TRBD2 may supply D (6 bases each). The germline CDR1 and CDR2 sequences are LNHDA and SQIVND (reference sequence). This CDR3 region has 11 residues. The V end lost 7 bases, the J end lost 6 bases, and 10 bases lay between the germline ends. This chain's CDR3 is CASKGGIEQYF. The CDR3 DNA is TGTGCCAGTAAAGGGGGGATCGAGCAGTACTTC. The whole variable domain, filled in from reference TRBV19 and TRBJ2-7, reads DGGITQSPKYLFRKEGQNVTLSCEQNLNHDAMYWYRQDPGQGLRLIYYSQIVNDFQKGDIAEGYSVSREKKESFPLTVTSAQKNPTAFYLCASKGGIEQYFGPGTRLTVT.

In this sample, this clone turned up once. This rearrangement joins TRBV28 to TRBJ1-1; TRBD1 agrees at 10 bases. The CDR3 spans 18 residues. Germline CDR1 reads MDHEN; CDR2 reads SYDVKM. The V and J ends lost 6 bases and 0 bases, in that order; junction bases with no gene match: 13. The CDR3 nucleotides read TGTGCCAGCAGCGGCATACTCGGACAGGGGGGGATGAACACTGAAGCTTTCTTT. It specifies CASSGILGQGGMNTEAFF.